The next 32 T cell receptor beta chains were all read from a single sample in a study of cytotoxic CD8 clonotypes in ibrutinib-treated CLL (TCRdb year 2021). The time point label corresponds to: roughly 2 years on ibrutinib. Library method: the immunoSEQ multiplex PCR assay. Imported from immuneACCESS, the table was reduced by TCRdb to in-frame sequences with V and J called. These copies leave out some clones; in studies compared against another copy, an unresolved V gene accounts for under half, and the cause of the remainder is not known. In all, the sample holds roughly 180,000 clones, and under 90% of those were seen once. The leading ten clones occupy about 5% of the sample. This specimen was PBMCs, taken after 24 months of ibrutinib treatment. These receptors originate from a human donor with chronic lymphocytic leukemia.

The chain is built from TRBV2 and TRBJ1-1; unclear D gene. The CDR3 has 15 residues. Trimming pared 1 base from V and 0 bases from J, leaving 9 bases between. CDR1 is SNHLY, CDR2 FYNNEI, per germline. The CDR3 DNA sequence: TGTGCCAGCAGTGAAGTCCTGCGTATGAACACTGAAGCTTTCTTT. Its translation is CASSEVLRMNTEAFF. The variable domain in full, with the rest retrieved from reference TRBV2 and TRBJ1-1, is EPEVTQTPSHQVTQMGQEVILRCVPISNHLYFYWYRQILGQKVEFLVSFYNNEISEKSEIFDDQFSVERPDGSNFTLKIRSTKLEDSAMYFCASSEVLRMNTEAFFGQGTRLTVV.

CDR3: CASSQDLRGASGANVLTF. In nucleotides, the CDR3 is TGCGCCAGCAGCCAAGATTTGCGGGGGGCTTCTGGGGCCAACGTCCTGACTTTC. V gene TRBV4-3 combines with J gene TRBJ2-6, with 8 bases matching TRBD2. Germline loops: CDR1 LGHNA, CDR2 YSLEER. The V segment lost 0 bases and the J segment 1 base; nucleotides outside the gene matches: 5. CDR3 length: 18 residues.

The chain is built from TRBV18 and TRBJ1-4; D is possibly TRBD1 (5 bases). Germline loops: CDR1 KGHSH, CDR2 LQKENI. V was trimmed by 2 bases and J by 8 bases, leaving 9 bases between them. The CDR3 spans 13 residues. The CDR3 loop reads CASSPGQREKLFF. The DNA of the CDR3 is TGTGCCAGCTCACCAGGACAACGGGAAAAACTGTTTTTT. Full variable domain (missing parts from reference TRBV18 and TRBJ1-4): NAGVMQNPRHLVRRRGQEARLRCSPMKGHSHVYWYRQLPEEGLKFMVYLQKENIIDESGMPKERFSAEFPKEGPSILRIQQVVRGDSAAYFCASSPGQREKLFFGSGTQLSVL.

The gene calls are TRBV28 and TRBJ2-6; unclear D gene. V was clipped by 5 bases and J by 0 bases, with 17 bases between them. CDR1 is MDHEN and CDR2 is SYDVKM in the germline V gene. The CDR3 extends over 18 amino acids. CDR3 region: CASSQTRSRPSGANVLTF. CDR3 sequence (DNA): TGTGCCAGCAGTCAAACAAGGAGCCGCCCCTCTGGGGCCAACGTCCTGACTTTC.

This clone appeared many times. The CDR3 is CASRPSSYNEQFF. The CDR3 nucleotides read TGTGCCAGCAGGCCGAGCTCCTACAATGAGCAGTTCTTC. The genes are TRBV6-1 and TRBJ2-1; D is ambiguous. The CDR3 length is 13 residues. V gave up 6 bases and J gave up 0 bases, with 6 bases separating them. CDR1 and CDR2 (germline): MNHNS, SASEGT.

CDR3: CASSSGGAGYQPQHF. DNA for the CDR3: TGCGCCAGCAGCTCCGGAGGGGCTGGGTATCAGCCCCAGCATTTT. The gene calls are TRBV5-1 and TRBJ1-5, with a possible D match to TRBD1 (5 bases). Germline lookup yields CDR1 SGHRS and CDR2 YFSETQ. The CDR3 length is 15 residues. V was trimmed by 3 bases and J by 5 bases, leaving 15 bases between them.

V usage is TRBV5-1 and J usage is TRBJ1-5, with D tentatively TRBD1 (6 bases). CDR1 is SGHRS, CDR2 YFSETQ, per germline. CDR3 length equals 15 residues. The germline V and J ends were trimmed by 4 bases and 7 bases, with 18 bases remaining between them. CDR3 sequence: CASSPIPTGGQPQHF. CDR3 DNA sequence: TGCGCCAGCAGCCCCATACCGACAGGCGGGCAGCCCCAGCATTTT. The full variable domain, completed using reference TRBV5-1 and TRBJ1-5, is KAGVTQTPRYLIKTRGQQVTLSCSPISGHRSVSWYQQTPGQGLQFLFEYFSETQRNKGNFPGRFSGRQFSNSRSEMNVSTLELGDSALYLCASSPIPTGGQPQHFGDGTRLSIL.

This chain links TRBV27 with TRBJ2-6, with D perhaps TRBD1 (6 bases). CDR3 length: 17 residues. Per germline, CDR1 MNHEY and CDR2 SMNVEV (reference sequence). With 5 bases removed from V and 1 base from J, the gap between germline ends came to 15 bases. DNA for the CDR3: TGTGCCAGCAGTCCGACAGGAGGAAGGTCTGGGGCCAACGTCCTGACTTTC. Protein product: CASSPTGGRSGANVLTF.

V is TRBV11-2 and J is TRBJ2-7; a weak D match, TRBD2 (6 bases). Germline loops: CDR1 SGHAT, CDR2 FQNNGV. The CDR3 runs 11 residues. Trimming took 8 bases from V and 4 from J, leaving 9 bases between them. CDR3 sequence: CASQSGYEQYF. CDR3 nucleotides: TGTGCCAGCCAGAGCGGGTACGAGCAGTACTTC.

The chain carries TRBV4-2 and TRBJ2-1; 8 nucleotides line up with TRBD2. Germline V gene lookup returns CDR1 LGHNA and CDR2 YNFKEQ. Trimming removed 0 bases from V and 6 bases from J; junction bases left unmatched: 16. This CDR3 region has 19 residues. Here the CDR3 DNA reads TGTGCCAGCAGCCAAGACGACTCTAGCGGGTGGGGTGTGGTCAATGAGCAGTTCTTC. Translating gives CASSQDDSSGWGVVNEQFF.

The rearrangement uses TRBV6-5 and TRBJ1-5, with 8 positions matching TRBD1. Unmatched junction bases numbered 3, after V lost 5 bases and J lost 0 bases. This CDR3 has 15 amino acids. Germline CDR1 reads MNHEY; CDR2 reads SVGAGI. CDR3 bases: TGTGCCAGCAGTCCGGACAGGGCTAGCAATCAGCCCCAGCATTTT. Amino acids: CASSPDRASNQPQHF.

By share, this clone counts as medium-sized. The V and J genes are TRBV18 and TRBJ2-1, with TRBD1 matching 7 bases. V trimming: 6 bases; J trimming: 7 bases; junction bases outside the gene matches: 3. This CDR3 has 12 residues. Per germline, CDR1 KGHSH and CDR2 LQKENI. The CDR3 DNA sequence: TGTGCCAGCTCCTTGGACAGGAATGAGCAGTTCTTC. Protein: CASSLDRNEQFF.

This clone was observed a few times. This chain connects TRBV5-1 to TRBJ1-5; 7 nucleotides match TRBD1. Germline V gene data show CDR1 as SGHRS and CDR2 as YFSETQ. The CDR3 runs to 14 residues. With 4 bases clipped from V and 7 bases from J, the junction kept 8 bases outside the gene matches. This CDR3 is CASSMGDRSQPQHF. CDR3 nucleotides: TGCGCCAGCAGCATGGGGGACAGATCGCAGCCCCAGCATTTT.

This clone was counted a few times. The chain is built from TRBV19 and TRBJ1-3; TRBD1 matches 7 bases. The CDR3 runs to 13 residues. The V and J ends lost 9 bases and 5 bases, in that order; junction bases with no gene match: 7. CDR1 is LNHDA and CDR2 is SQIVND in the germline V gene (reference sequence). The CDR3: CASLDRERNTIYF. As DNA, the CDR3 is TGTGCCAGCCTCGACAGGGAGAGAAACACCATATATTTT.

This chain joins TRBV5-1 and TRBJ1-1; 8 bases match TRBD1. CDR3 length: 15 amino acids. Losses at the gene ends were 4 bases for V and 6 bases for J; bases not matched to a gene: 11. Germline V gene lookup returns CDR1 SGHRS and CDR2 YFSETQ. CDR3 bases: TGCGCCAGCAGCCCTACAGACAGGGGAAGGTCTGAAGCTTTCTTT. It is translated as CASSPTDRGRSEAFF.

This sequence joins TRBV9 and TRBJ2-3; TRBD1 is a possible D gene (5 bases). V lost 0 bases and J 0 bases, leaving 14 bases between the germline ends. Per the germline V gene, CDR1 is SGDLS and CDR2 is YYNGEE. The CDR3 contains 17 residues. The CDR3 DNA reads as TGTGCCAGCAGCGTAGAACAGGCAAAAGGAAGCACAGATACGCAGTATTTT. Protein product: CASSVEQAKGSTDTQYF.

V is TRBV5-1 and J is TRBJ2-7, with D perhaps matching TRBD2 (5 bases). This CDR3 region has 14 residues. V lost 0 bases, J lost 5 bases, and 12 bases lay in between. CDR1 is SGHRS and CDR2 is YFSETQ in the germline V gene. The CDR3 DNA reads as TGCGCCAGCAGCTTGGAGAAGCTCGGGGACGAGCAGTACTTC. Protein product: CASSLEKLGDEQYF.

This clone occurred a few times. The chain links TRBV28 to TRBJ1-1, with D perhaps matching TRBD1 (6 bases). Germline CDR1 and CDR2: MDHEN and SYDVKM. The CDR3 covers 17 residues. The germline V and J ends were trimmed by 4 bases and 6 bases, with 24 bases remaining between them. The DNA for the CDR3 is TGTGCCAGCAGTTCCAACAGGGTGTTAAAGTCCGCTGCTGAAGCTTTCTTT. Translating it yields CASSSNRVLKSAAEAFF.

This clone has a single count. This chain joins TRBV11-2 and TRBJ2-1, with 7 bases identical to TRBD1. CDR1 SGHAT and CDR2 FQNNGV come from the germline V gene. The CDR3 spans 15 residues. Unmatched junction bases numbered 9, after V lost 1 base and J lost 9 bases. The CDR3 nucleotides are TGTGCCAGCAGCTTAGTGGCCCTAGCAGGGGGTGAGCAGTTCTTC. It codes for CASSLVALAGGEQFF.

This clone was recorded only once. The V gene is TRBV19, the J gene TRBJ1-2; D may be TRBD1 (5 bases). There are 12 residues in the CDR3. V lost 5 bases, J lost 4 bases, and 8 bases lay in between. In germline, CDR1 is LNHDA, CDR2 SQIVND (reference sequence). This CDR3 reads CASSLGGYGYTF. The CDR3 bases are TGTGCCAGTAGTCTGGGGGGCTATGGCTACACCTTC.

This chain joins TRBV6-1 and TRBJ2-1, with 8 bases fitting TRBD2. The CDR3 is made up of 14 amino acids. Per germline, CDR1 MNHNS and CDR2 SASEGT. The V segment lost 5 bases and the J segment 4 bases; nucleotides outside the gene matches: 4. CDR3: CASSTSGSYNEQFF. CDR3 nucleotides: TGTGCCAGCAGTACGAGCGGGAGTTACAATGAGCAGTTCTTC.

The V gene is TRBV25-1, the J gene TRBJ2-3; TRBD2 matches at 9 bases. CDR1 and CDR2 from the germline V gene are MGHDK and SYGVNS. V trimming: 5 bases; J trimming: 8 bases; junction bases outside the gene matches: 11. There are 15 residues in the CDR3. CDR3 in DNA: TGTGCCAGCAGTCTCCTGACTAGCGGCCCCGGTACGCAGTATTTT. Protein product: CASSLLTSGPGTQYF. Looking up the rest from reference TRBV25-1 and TRBJ2-3 gives the full variable domain: EADIYQTPRYLVIGTGKKITLECSQTMGHDKMYWYQQDPGMELHLIHYSYGVNSTEKGDLSSESTVSRIRTEHFPLTLESARPSHTSQYLCASSLLTSGPGTQYFGPGTRLTVL.

The CDR3 coding sequence is TGTGCCAGCAGCTCCCAAGGGACAGGTTGGGGAAACACCATATATTTT. Its translation: CASSSQGTGWGNTIYF. This chain uses TRBV5-5 with TRBJ1-3; 8 nucleotides agree with TRBD1. V lost 3 bases and J lost 4; bases outside the gene matches: 9. The CDR3 runs to 16 residues. Germline V gene lookup returns CDR1 SGHKS and CDR2 YYEKEE (reference sequence).

The rearrangement links TRBV30 to TRBJ2-2; D assignment may be TRBD1 or TRBD2 (5 bases each). V was clipped by 5 bases and J by 6 bases, with 19 bases between them. The germline V gene has CDR1 GTSNPN and CDR2 SVGIG (reference sequence). This CDR3 contains 15 residues. CDR3 sequence: CAWGPRGPLSGELFF. The CDR3 bases are TGTGCCTGGGGTCCCCGGGGACCACTATCCGGGGAGCTGTTTTTT.

The chain uses TRBV5-1 and TRBJ2-1; the match to TRBD2 covers 13 bases. The CDR3 is 16 amino acids. V dropped 4 bases and J dropped 6; count of bases not matched to a gene: 7. The V gene's germline CDR1 is SGHRS and CDR2 YFSETQ. This chain's CDR3 is CASSVRTSGGTNEQFF. CDR3 nucleotides: TGCGCCAGCAGCGTCAGGACTAGCGGGGGAACCAATGAGCAGTTCTTC.

The chain carries TRBV9 and TRBJ2-5; tentatively, D is TRBD2 (6 bases). Trimming cost V 0 bases and J 5 bases, with 14 bases left between them. CDR3 length: 15 residues. CDR1 and CDR2 from the germline V gene are SGDLS and YYNGEE. CDR3 in DNA: TGTGCCAGCAGCGTAGGTCAGGAGGGTGGCGAGACCCAGTACTTC. It codes for CASSVGQEGGETQYF.

The CDR3: CASSQLQGENEQFF. CDR3 nucleotide sequence: TGCGCCAGCAGTCAGTTACAGGGGGAGAATGAGCAGTTCTTC. The chain uses TRBV23-1 and TRBJ2-1; 8 nucleotides match TRBD1. TRBV23-1 is an ORF, and what it does is uncertain. V gave up 3 bases and J gave up 7 bases; unmatched junction bases: 5. CDR3 length equals 14 residues.

This clone was found once. V is TRBV7-9 and J is TRBJ1-6; D uncertain. V was clipped by 3 bases and J by 0 bases, with 6 bases between them. From germline, CDR1 is SEHNR and CDR2 FQNEAQ (reference sequence). The CDR3 consists of 15 residues. CDR3 region: CASSLVYSYNSPLHF. As DNA, the CDR3 is TGTGCCAGCAGCTTGGTATACTCCTATAATTCACCCCTCCACTTT. The complete variable domain, with remaining parts taken from reference TRBV7-9 and TRBJ1-6, reads DTGVSQNPRHKITKRGQNVTFRCDPISEHNRLYWYRQTLGQGPEFLTYFQNEAQLEKSRLLSDRFSAERPKGSFSTLEIQRTEQGDSAMYLCASSLVYSYNSPLHFGNGTRLTVT.

This clone was seen once. This rearrangement joins TRBV9 to TRBJ1-4, with TRBD1 as a possible D gene (5 bases). Germline CDR1 and CDR2: SGDLS and YYNGEE. The CDR3 length is 17 residues. V lost 3 bases, J lost 0 bases, and 15 bases lay in between. The DNA for the CDR3 is TGTGCCAGCAGCGCACAGACGGGACCCCCAACTAATGAAAAACTGTTTTTT. Amino acid sequence: CASSAQTGPPTNEKLFF.

The J gene is TRBJ2-7, the V gene TRBV19; TRBD2 aligns across 11 bases. Germline V gene lookup returns CDR1 LNHDA and CDR2 SQIVND (reference sequence). The trim removed 5 bases at V and 4 bases at J, leaving 13 bases unmatched. The CDR3 covers 17 residues. The CDR3 reads CASSGGTSGRVRYEQYF. Written as DNA, the CDR3 is TGTGCCAGTAGTGGAGGGACTAGCGGCCGCGTGAGGTACGAGCAGTACTTC. Variable domain in full (rest from reference TRBV19 and TRBJ2-7): DGGITQSPKYLFRKEGQNVTLSCEQNLNHDAMYWYRQDPGQGLRLIYYSQIVNDFQKGDIAEGYSVSREKKESFPLTVTSAQKNPTAFYLCASSGGTSGRVRYEQYFGPGTRLTVT.

This clone was recorded once. The V and J genes are TRBV29-1 and TRBJ1-5; no reliable D call. From germline, CDR1 is SQVTM and CDR2 ANQGSEA. This CDR3 has 13 residues. V lost 1 base and J lost 7, with 11 bases in between. This CDR3 is CSVEGADGQPQHF. The CDR3, as DNA: TGCAGCGTTGAAGGCGCGGACGGACAGCCCCAGCATTTT.

J is TRBJ1-2 and V is TRBV4-3, with 8 bases fitting TRBD1. The germline V gene encodes CDR1 LGHNA and CDR2 YSLEER. The CDR3 is 18 residues long. The V and J ends lost 0 bases and 4 bases, in that order; junction bases with no gene match: 13. CDR3 coding DNA: TGCGCCAGCAGCCAAGATGGGCCAGGGGGCAGAGAGCGCTATGGCTACACCTTC. The encoded protein is CASSQDGPGGRERYGYTF.